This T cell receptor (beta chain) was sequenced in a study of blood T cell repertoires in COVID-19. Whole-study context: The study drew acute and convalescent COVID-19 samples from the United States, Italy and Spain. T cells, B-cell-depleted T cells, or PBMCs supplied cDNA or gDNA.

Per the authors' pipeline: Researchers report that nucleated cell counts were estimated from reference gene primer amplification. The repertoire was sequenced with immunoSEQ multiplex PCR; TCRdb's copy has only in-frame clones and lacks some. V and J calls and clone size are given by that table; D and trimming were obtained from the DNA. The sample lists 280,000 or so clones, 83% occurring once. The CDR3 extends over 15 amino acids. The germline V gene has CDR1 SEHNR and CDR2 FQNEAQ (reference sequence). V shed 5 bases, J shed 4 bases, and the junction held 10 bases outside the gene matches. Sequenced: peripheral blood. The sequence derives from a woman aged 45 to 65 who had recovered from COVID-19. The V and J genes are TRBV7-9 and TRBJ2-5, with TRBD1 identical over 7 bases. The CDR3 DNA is TGTGCCAGCAGCCTTCCGACGACAGGGAGAGAGACCCAGTACTTC. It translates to CASSLPTTGRETQYF.